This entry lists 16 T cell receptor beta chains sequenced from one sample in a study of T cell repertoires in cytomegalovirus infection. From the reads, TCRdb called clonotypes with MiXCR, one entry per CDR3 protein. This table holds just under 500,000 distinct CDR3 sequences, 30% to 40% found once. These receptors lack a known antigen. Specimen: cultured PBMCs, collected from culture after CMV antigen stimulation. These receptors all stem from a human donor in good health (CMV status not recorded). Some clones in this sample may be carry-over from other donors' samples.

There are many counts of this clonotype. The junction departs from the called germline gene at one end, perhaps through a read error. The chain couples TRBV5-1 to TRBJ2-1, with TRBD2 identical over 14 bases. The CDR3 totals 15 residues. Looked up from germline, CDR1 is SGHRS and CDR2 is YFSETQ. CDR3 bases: TGTGCCAGCAGCTTGGGACTAGCGGGGGCGGGGGAGCAGTTCTTC. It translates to CASSLGLAGAGEQFF.

The CDR3 region is CASSTQTGPPPQHF. The CDR3 bases are TGTGCCAGCAGTACCCAGACAGGGCCACCTCCCCAGCATTTT. The chain uses TRBV28 and TRBJ1-5, with 7 nucleotides matching TRBD1. This CDR3 comprises 14 residues. CDR1 and CDR2 from the germline V gene are MDHEN and SYDVKM. V shed 5 bases and J 10 bases; nucleotides not matched to a gene: 11.

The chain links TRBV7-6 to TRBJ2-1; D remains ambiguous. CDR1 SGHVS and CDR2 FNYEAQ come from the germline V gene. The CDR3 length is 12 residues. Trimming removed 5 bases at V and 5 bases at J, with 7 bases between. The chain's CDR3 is CASSPTDNEQFF. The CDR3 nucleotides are TGTGCCAGCAGCCCTACAGACAATGAGCAGTTCTTC.

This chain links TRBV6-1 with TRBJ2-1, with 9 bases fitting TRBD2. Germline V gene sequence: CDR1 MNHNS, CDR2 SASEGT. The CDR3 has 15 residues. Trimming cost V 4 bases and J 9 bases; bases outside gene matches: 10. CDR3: CASSGVAGGPTEQFF. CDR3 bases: TGTGCCAGCAGTGGGGTGGCGGGAGGGCCCACTGAGCAGTTCTTC.

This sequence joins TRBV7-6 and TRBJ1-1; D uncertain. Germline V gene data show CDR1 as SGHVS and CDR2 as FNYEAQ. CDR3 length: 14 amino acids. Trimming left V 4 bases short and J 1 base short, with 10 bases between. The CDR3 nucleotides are TGTGCCAGCAGCTCGCTAGACCAGAACACTGAAGCTTTCTTT. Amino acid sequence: CASSSLDQNTEAFF. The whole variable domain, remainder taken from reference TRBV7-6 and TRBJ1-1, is GAGVSQSPRYKVTKRGQDVALRCDPISGHVSLYWYRQALGQGPEFLTYFNYEAQQDKSGLPNDRFSAERPEGSISTLTIQRTEQRDSAMYRCASSSLDQNTEAFFGQGTRLTVV.

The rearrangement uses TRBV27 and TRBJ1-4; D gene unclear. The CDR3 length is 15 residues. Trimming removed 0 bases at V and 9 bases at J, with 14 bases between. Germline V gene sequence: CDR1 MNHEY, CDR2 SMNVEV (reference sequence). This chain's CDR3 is CASSLSGTGWKKLFF. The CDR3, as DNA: TGTGCCAGCAGTTTATCGGGCACGGGGTGGAAAAAACTGTTTTTT.

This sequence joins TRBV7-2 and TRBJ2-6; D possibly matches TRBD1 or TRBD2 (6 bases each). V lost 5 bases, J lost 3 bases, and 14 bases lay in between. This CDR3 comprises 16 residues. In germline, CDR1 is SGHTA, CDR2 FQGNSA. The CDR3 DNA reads TGTGCCAGCAGCCGAGGGGGGTTACGTGGGGCCAACGTCCTGACTTTC. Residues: CASSRGGLRGANVLTF.

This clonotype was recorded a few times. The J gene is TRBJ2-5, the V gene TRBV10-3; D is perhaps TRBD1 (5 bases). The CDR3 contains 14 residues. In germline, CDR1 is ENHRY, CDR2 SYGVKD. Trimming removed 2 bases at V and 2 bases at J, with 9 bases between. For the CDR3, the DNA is TGTGCCATCAGTGAGCCTAGACAGCAAGAGACCCAGTACTTC. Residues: CAISEPRQQETQYF.

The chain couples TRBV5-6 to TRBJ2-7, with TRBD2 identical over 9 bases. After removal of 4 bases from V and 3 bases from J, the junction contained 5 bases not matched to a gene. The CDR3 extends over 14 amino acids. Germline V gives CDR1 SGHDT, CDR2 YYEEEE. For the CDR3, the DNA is TGTGCCAGCAGCCGGGTAGCGGGAGTCTACGAGCAGTACGTC. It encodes CASSRVAGVYEQYV.

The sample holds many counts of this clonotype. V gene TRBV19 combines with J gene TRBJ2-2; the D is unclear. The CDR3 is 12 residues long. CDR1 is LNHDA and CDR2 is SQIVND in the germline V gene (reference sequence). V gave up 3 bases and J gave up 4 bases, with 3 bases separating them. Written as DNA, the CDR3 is TGTGCCAGTAGTATTACCACCGGGGAGCTGTTTTTT. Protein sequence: CASSITTGELFF. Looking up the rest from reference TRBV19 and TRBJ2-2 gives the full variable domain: DGGITQSPKYLFRKEGQNVTLSCEQNLNHDAMYWYRQDPGQGLRLIYYSQIVNDFQKGDIAEGYSVSREKKESFPLTVTSAQKNPTAFYLCASSITTGELFFGEGSRLTVL.

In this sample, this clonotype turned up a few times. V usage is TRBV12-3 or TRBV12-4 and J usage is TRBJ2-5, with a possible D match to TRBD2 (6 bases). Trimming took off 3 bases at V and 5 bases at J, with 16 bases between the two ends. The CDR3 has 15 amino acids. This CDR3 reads CASSFFGGRRETQYF. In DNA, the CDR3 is TGTGCCAGCAGTTTTTTTGGGGGGAGAAGGGAGACCCAGTACTTC.

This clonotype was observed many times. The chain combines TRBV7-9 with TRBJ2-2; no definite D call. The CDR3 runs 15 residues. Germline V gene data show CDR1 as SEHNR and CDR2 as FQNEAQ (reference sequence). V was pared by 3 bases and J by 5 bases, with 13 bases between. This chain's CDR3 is CASSFSRLKTGELFF. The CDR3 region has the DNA TGTGCCAGCAGCTTTAGTCGACTTAAGACCGGGGAGCTGTTTTTT.

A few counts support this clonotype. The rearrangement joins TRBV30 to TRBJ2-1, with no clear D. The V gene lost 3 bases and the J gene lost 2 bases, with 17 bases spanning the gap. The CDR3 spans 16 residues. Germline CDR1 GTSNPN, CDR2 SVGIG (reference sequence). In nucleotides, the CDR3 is TGTGCCTGGAGAAGGACGGACCGGACGACCTACAATGAGCAGTTCTTC. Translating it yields CAWRRTDRTTYNEQFF.

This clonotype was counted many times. The CDR3, as DNA: TGTGCCAGCAGCTTGGATGTCGAGGGAGGGATAGCTTTCTTT. It yields the protein CASSLDVEGGIAFF. The rearrangement uses TRBV5-4 and TRBJ1-1, with D unclear. CDR1 is SGHNT and CDR2 is YYREEE in the germline V gene (reference sequence). Between the trimmed V and J ends, which lost 0 bases and 10 bases, there was a span of 16 bases. CDR3 length equals 14 residues.

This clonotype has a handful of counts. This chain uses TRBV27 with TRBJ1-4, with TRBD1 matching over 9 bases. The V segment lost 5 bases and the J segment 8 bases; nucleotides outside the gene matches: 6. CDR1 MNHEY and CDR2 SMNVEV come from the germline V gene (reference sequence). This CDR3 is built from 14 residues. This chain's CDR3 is CASSGTGTGEKLFF. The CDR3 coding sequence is TGTGCCAGCAGTGGGACAGGGACGGGCGAAAAACTGTTTTTT.

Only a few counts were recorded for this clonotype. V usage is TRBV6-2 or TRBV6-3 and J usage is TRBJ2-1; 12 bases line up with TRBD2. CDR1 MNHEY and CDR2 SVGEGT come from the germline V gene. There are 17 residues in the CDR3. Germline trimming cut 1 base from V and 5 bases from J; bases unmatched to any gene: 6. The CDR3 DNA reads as TGTGCCAGCAGTTACTTCCTAGCGGGAGGGACTAACAATGAGCAGTTCTTC. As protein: CASSYFLAGGTNNEQFF.